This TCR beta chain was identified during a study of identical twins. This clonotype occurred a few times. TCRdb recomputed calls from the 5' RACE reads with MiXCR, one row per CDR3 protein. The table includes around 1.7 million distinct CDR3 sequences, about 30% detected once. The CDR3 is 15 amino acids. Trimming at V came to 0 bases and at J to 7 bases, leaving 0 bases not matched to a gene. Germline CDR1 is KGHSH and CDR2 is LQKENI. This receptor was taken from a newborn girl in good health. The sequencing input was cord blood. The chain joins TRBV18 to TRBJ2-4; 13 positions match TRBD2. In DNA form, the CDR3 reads TGTGCCAGCTCACCACCGGGACTAGCGGGGAACATTCAGTACTTC. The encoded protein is CASSPPGLAGNIQYF. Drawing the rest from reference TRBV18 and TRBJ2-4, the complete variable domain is NAGVMQNPRHLVRRRGQEARLRCSPMKGHSHVYWYRQLPEEGLKFMVYLQKENIIDESGMPKERFSAEFPKEGPSILRIQQVVRGDSAAYFCASSPPGLAGNIQYFGAGTRLSVL.